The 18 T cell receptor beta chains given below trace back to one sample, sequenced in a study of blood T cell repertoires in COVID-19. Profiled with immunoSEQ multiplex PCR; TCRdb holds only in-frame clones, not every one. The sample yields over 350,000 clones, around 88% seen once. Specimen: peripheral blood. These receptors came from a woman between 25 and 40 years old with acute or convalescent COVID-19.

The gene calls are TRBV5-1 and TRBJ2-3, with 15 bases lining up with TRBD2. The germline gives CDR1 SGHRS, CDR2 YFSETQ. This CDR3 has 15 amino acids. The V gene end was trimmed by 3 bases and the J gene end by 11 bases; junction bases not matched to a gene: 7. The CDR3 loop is CASSSPGLAGGLQYF. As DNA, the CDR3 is TGCGCCAGCAGCTCCCCGGGACTAGCGGGGGGTTTGCAGTATTTT.

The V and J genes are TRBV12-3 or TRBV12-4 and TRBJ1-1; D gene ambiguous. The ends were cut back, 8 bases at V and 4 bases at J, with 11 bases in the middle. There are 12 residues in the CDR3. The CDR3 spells CASGRVSTEAFF. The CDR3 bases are TGTGCCAGCGGGAGGGTTAGCACTGAAGCTTTCTTT.

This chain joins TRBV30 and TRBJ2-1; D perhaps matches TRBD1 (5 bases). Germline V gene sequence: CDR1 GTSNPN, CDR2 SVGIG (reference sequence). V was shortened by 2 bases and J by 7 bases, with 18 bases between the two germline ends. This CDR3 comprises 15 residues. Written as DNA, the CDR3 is TGTGCCTGGAGTCCCTCGTCCAGGGTTGAAAATGAGCAGTTCTTC. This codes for CAWSPSSRVENEQFF. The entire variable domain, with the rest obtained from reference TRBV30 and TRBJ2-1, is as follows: SQTIHQWPATLVQPVGSPLSLECTVEGTSNPNLYWYRQAAGRGLQLLFYSVGIGQISSEVPQNLSASRPQDRQFILSSKKLLLSDSGFYLCAWSPSSRVENEQFFGPGTRLTVL.

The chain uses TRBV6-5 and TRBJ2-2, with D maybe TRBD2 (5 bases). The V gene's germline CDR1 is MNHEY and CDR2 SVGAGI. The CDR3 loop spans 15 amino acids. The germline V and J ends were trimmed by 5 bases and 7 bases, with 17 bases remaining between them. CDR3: CASSPIRGSGGELFF. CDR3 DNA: TGTGCCAGCAGTCCTATCCGGGGAAGCGGCGGGGAGCTGTTTTTT.

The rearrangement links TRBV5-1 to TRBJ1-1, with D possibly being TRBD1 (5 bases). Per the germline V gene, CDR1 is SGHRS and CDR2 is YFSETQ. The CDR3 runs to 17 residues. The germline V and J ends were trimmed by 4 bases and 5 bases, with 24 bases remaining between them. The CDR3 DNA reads TGCGCCAGCAGCGGGGGGTCCGGGACCCACCAAAATACTGAAGCTTTCTTT. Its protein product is CASSGGSGTHQNTEAFF.

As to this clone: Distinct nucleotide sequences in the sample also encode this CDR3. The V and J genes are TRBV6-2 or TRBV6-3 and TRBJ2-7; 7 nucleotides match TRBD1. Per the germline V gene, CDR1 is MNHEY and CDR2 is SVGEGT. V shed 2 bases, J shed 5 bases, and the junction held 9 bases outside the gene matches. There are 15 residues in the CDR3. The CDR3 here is CASSYLDRAVDEQYF. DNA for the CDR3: TGTGCCAGCAGTTACCTCGACAGGGCCGTGGACGAGCAGTACTTC.

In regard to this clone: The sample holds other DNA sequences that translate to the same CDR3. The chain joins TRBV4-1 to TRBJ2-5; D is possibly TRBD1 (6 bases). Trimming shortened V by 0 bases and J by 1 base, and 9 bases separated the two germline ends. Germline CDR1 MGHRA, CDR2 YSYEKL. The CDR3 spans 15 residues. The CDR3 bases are TGCGCCAGCAGCCAAGAGGGGGCAAGCCAAGAGACCCAGTACTTC. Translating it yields CASSQEGASQETQYF.

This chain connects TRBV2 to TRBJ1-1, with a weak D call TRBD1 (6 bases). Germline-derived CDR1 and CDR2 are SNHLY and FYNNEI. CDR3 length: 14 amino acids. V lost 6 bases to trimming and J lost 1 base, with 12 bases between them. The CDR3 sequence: CASRVQGTNTEAFF. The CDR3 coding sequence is TGTGCCAGCAGGGTACAGGGCACGAACACTGAAGCTTTCTTT.

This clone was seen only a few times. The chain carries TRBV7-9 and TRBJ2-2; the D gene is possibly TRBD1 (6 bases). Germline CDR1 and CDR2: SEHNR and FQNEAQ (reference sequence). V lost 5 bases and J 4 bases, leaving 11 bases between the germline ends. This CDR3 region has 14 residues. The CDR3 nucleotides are TGTGCCAGCAGCATACAGGGAACCACCGGGGAGCTGTTTTTT. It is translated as CASSIQGTTGELFF.

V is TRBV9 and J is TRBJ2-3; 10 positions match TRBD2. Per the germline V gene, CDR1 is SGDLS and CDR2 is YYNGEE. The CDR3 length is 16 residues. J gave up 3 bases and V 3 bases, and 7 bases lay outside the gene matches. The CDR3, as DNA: TGTGCCAGCAGCGGAGCGGGGGGGCCGTTGACAGATACGCAGTATTTT. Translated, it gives CASSGAGGPLTDTQYF.

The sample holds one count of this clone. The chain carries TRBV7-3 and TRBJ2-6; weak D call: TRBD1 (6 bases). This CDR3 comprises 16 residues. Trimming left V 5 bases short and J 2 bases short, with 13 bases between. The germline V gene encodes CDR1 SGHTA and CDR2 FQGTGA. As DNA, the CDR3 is TGTGCCAGCAGCGAATCCAGGGGCCCTGGGGCCAACGTCCTGACTTTC. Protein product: CASSESRGPGANVLTF.

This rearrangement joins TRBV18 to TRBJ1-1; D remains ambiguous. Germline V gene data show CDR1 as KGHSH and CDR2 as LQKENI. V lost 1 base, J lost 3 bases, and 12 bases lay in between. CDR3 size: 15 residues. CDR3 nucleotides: TGTGCCAGCTCACCACTAAGCCTTTTGGACACTGAAGCTTTCTTT. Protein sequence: CASSPLSLLDTEAFF.

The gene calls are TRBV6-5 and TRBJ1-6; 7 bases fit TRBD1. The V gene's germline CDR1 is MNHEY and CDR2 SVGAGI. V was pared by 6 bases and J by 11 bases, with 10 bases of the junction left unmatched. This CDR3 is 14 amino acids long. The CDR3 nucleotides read TGTGCCAGCAGCCGTACAGGGGAAGAGACACCCCTCCACTTT. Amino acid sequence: CASSRTGEETPLHF.

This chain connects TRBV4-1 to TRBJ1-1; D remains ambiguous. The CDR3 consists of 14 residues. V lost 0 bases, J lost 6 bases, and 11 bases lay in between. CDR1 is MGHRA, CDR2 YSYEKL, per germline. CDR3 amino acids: CASSQEGGLAEAFF. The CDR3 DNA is TGCGCCAGCAGCCAAGAAGGTGGGCTCGCTGAAGCTTTCTTT.

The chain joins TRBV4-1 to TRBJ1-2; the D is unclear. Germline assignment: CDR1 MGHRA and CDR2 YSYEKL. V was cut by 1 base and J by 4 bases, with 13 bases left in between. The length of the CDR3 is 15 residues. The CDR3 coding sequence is TGCGCCAGCAGCCAAGCTGCCGGTCCTCCCTATGGCTACACCTTC. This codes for CASSQAAGPPYGYTF.

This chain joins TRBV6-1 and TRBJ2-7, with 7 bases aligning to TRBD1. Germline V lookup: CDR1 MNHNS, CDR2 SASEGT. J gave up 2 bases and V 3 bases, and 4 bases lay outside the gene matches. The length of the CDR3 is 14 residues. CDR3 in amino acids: CASSEGQKAYEQYF. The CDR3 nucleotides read TGTGCCAGCAGTGAGGGACAGAAAGCCTACGAGCAGTACTTC.

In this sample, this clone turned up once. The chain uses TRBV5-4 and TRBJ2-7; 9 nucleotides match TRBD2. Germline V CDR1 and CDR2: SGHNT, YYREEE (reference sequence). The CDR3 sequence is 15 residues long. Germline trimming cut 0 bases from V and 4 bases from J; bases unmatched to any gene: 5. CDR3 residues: CASSLAAGGIYEQYF. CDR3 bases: TGTGCCAGCAGCTTGGCAGCGGGGGGCATATACGAGCAGTACTTC. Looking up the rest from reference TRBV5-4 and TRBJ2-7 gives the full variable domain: ETGVTQSPTHLIKTRGQQVTLRCSSQSGHNTVSWYQQALGQGPQFIFQYYREEENGRGNFPPRFSGLQFPNYSSELNVNALELDDSALYLCASSLAAGGIYEQYFGPGTRLTVT.

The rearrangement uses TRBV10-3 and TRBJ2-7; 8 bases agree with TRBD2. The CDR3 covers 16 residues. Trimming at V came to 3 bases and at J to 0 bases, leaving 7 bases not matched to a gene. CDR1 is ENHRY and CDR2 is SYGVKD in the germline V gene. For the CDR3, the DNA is TGTGCCATCAGTGAAGGGCTAGCGGGCCTCTCCTACGAGCAGTACTTC. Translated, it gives CAISEGLAGLSYEQYF.